This T cell receptor beta chain was identified in a study of T cells in Graves' hyperthyroidism and ophthalmopathy. What was amplified from RNA transcripts were TCR beta CDR3 regions. First-round RT-PCR of the TCR CDR3 relied on the HTBI primer set. TCRdb passed the multiplex PCR reads through MiXCR, listing each CDR3 protein once. Of approximately 510,000 distinct CDR3 sequences listed, around 20% were seen once; the top ten hold about 25%. Germline CDR1 and CDR2: MNHNS and SASEGT. The CDR3 runs to 16 residues. Unmatched junction bases numbered 9, after V lost 2 bases and J lost 5 bases. The source is a man younger than 30 with Graves' hyperthyroidism. The sequencing input was blood. The chain combines TRBV6-1 with TRBJ2-5, with 9 bases that match TRBD1. The CDR3 sequence: CASSEFNTGGMETQYF. The CDR3 DNA reads as TGTGCCAGCAGTGAATTCAATACAGGGGGCATGGAGACCCAGTACTTC.